Shown below are 20 T cell receptor beta chains from a single sample sequenced in a study of tumor-infiltrating lymphocytes in primary liver carcinoma. cDNA specific to TCR beta was made from around 530 ng of total RNA, with a constant-region primer employed for priming. Three nested multiplex PCR rounds of slightly modified ARM-PCR generated TCR beta libraries. TRBV1-TRBV30 forward primers paired with a C-beta reverse primer were used in the first two PCR rounds, which ran roughly 9 cycles each. MiXCR was run by TCRdb on the multiplex PCR reads, yielding one entry per CDR3 protein. There are nearly 200,000 distinct CDR3 sequences in the sample; less than 75% occur only once, and approximately 6.6% lies in the top ten. Unsorted whole blood yielded the blood RNA, and germline DNA was also extracted. Sequenced material: peripheral blood. The receptors were sampled from a woman in her sixties or seventies with primary liver carcinoma and hepatitis B virus infection.

Regarding this clonotype: The junction departs from the called germline gene at one end, perhaps through a read error. The chain has TRBV28 and TRBJ2-1; D might be TRBD2 (5 bases). CDR3 size: 18 residues. Germline V gene sequence: CDR1 MDHEN, CDR2 SYDVKM. The CDR3 spells CASNRGGHWSLDGDEQFF. The CDR3 DNA reads as TGTGCCAGCAACCGCGGAGGTCATTGGTCCCTTGACGGTGATGAACAGTTCTTC.

As regards this clonotype: The junction shows a germline mismatch at one end, possibly a read error. This chain links TRBV4-1 with TRBJ2-2; 11 positions agree with TRBD2. This CDR3 is 19 amino acids long. Germline V lookup: CDR1 MGHRA, CDR2 YSYEKL. CDR3 nucleotide sequence: TGTGCCAGCAGACAAGATACGCTGGTAGCGGGAGGGCCCGGCGGGGAGCTGTTTTTT. It specifies CASRQDTLVAGGPGGELFF.

This clonotype was detected only a few times. The V call is TRBV12-3 or TRBV12-4, the J call TRBJ2-7; TRBD2 matches 8 bases. This CDR3 region has 17 residues. Trimming took 5 bases from V and 2 from J; bases not matched to a gene: 14. CDR3 coding DNA: TGTGCCAGCAGTCACCGGGGGGGGGGCCCCTCTACCTACGAGCAGTACTTC. Its protein is CASSHRGGGPSTYEQYF.

Details on this clonotype: Sequence at one end of the junction differs from germline and may be a read error. The chain uses TRBV4-1 and TRBJ2-5, with 9 bases aligning to TRBD2. The CDR3 loop spans 17 amino acids. The germline V gene encodes CDR1 MGHRA and CDR2 YSYEKL. The CDR3 reads CASSQPTTSGAKEAQYF. CDR3 sequence (DNA): TGCGCCAGCAGTCAACCCACGACTAGCGGAGCAAAAGAGGCCCAGTACTTC.

There are a few counts of this clonotype. Being one base from a much bigger clone, this may be a read error. This chain links TRBV11-3 with TRBJ2-1; tentatively, D is TRBD1 or TRBD2 (5 bases each). This CDR3 is 12 amino acids long. Germline CDR1 SGHNT, CDR2 YENEEA. The germline V and J ends were trimmed by 6 bases and 6 bases, with 9 bases remaining between them. CDR3 protein: CASRERGNEQFF. The CDR3 bases are TGTGCCAGCAGGGAGAGGGGCAATGAGCAGTTCTTC.

The chain joins TRBV11-3 to TRBJ2-2, with 9 bases fitting TRBD1. The ends lost 6 bases at V and 7 bases at J; junction bases unmatched: 15. Germline V gives CDR1 SGHNT, CDR2 YENEEA. This CDR3 has 17 amino acids. The CDR3 sequence is CASSSGAGTGKIGELFF. CDR3 DNA: TGTGCCAGCAGTTCAGGGGCCGGGACAGGGAAAATCGGGGAGCTGTTTTTT.

The chain employs TRBV4-1 and TRBJ2-5, with 10 bases aligning to TRBD1. Germline V gene sequence: CDR1 MGHRA, CDR2 YSYEKL. V was clipped by 5 bases and J by 5 bases; unmatched bases: 14. The CDR3 consists of 17 residues. In DNA form, the CDR3 reads TGCGCCAGCAGCGGAGGGGCTAGACAGGGGGCGATTGAGACCCAGTACTTC. Its translation is CASSGGARQGAIETQYF.

Note on this clonotype: Possible read error: a much larger clone is one base away. The gene calls are TRBV6-1 and TRBJ2-7, with TRBD1 as a possible D gene (6 bases). The germline V gene has CDR1 MNHNS and CDR2 SASEGT. The CDR3 is made up of 15 amino acids. In nucleotides, the CDR3 is TGTGTCAGCAGTTCAGCCCCCAGGGGCTCCTACGAGCAGTACTTC. This encodes CVSSSAPRGSYEQYF.

There are many counts of this clonotype. V and J are TRBV6-1 and TRBJ2-7, with TRBD1 identical over 7 bases. The CDR3 consists of 15 residues. V shed 4 bases, J shed 4 bases, and the junction held 10 bases outside the gene matches. Germline CDR1 and CDR2: MNHNS and SASEGT. The CDR3 DNA sequence: TGTGCCAGCAGTGCCTCTCGTTACAGGGGATACGAGCAGTACTTC. This sequence encodes CASSASRYRGYEQYF.

The rearrangement joins TRBV5-5 to TRBJ1-5; weak D call: TRBD1 (5 bases). The V and J ends lost 4 bases and 11 bases respectively, with 16 bases between them. The V gene's germline CDR1 is SGHKS and CDR2 YYEKEE (reference sequence). This CDR3 contains 13 residues. CDR3 nucleotide sequence: TGTGCCAGCAGCCCCCAGGGCGTGCGGTCCCAGCATTTT. This codes for CASSPQGVRSQHF.

In the case of this clonotype: Compared with germline, one end of the junction differs, possibly owing to a read error. The chain joins TRBV4-1 to TRBJ2-1; D gene uncertain. Looked up from germline, CDR1 is MGHRA and CDR2 is YSYEKL. This CDR3 contains 13 residues. CDR3 in amino acids: CASSQDYSNGQFF. CDR3 sequence (DNA): TGTGCCAGCAGCCAAGATTACAGTAATGGGCAGTTCTTC.

Notes on this clonotype: Germline and junction disagree at one end, which may indicate a read error. The rearrangement joins TRBV11-2 to TRBJ2-1; D is ambiguous. The CDR3 spans 13 residues. Per the germline V gene, CDR1 is SGHAT and CDR2 is FQNNGV. The CDR3 DNA follows: TGTGCTAGCAGCTTAGATCTTTTGTATGAGCAGCTCTTC. This encodes CASSLDLLYEQLF.

This rearrangement joins TRBV6-1 to TRBJ2-3; 7 nucleotides agree with TRBD1. Germline-derived CDR1 and CDR2 are MNHNS and SASEGT. V dropped 4 bases and J dropped 8; count of bases not matched to a gene: 21. The CDR3 extends over 18 amino acids. Here the CDR3 DNA reads TGTGCCAGCAGTGTATGGACCCGACAGGGTATCCTTAGGGCTACGCAGTATTTT. Encoded protein: CASSVWTRQGILRATQYF.

This clonotype was seen only a few times. V usage is TRBV28 and J usage is TRBJ2-5; D possibly corresponds to TRBD2 (6 bases). V dropped 9 bases and J dropped 0 bases, with 23 bases sitting between them. Germline-derived CDR1 and CDR2 are MDHEN and SYDVKM. The CDR3 is 17 residues long. The CDR3 reads CASRGTGGVRYQETQYF. CDR3 nucleotides: TGTGCCAGTAGAGGGACGGGCGGGGTACGGTACCAAGAGACCCAGTACTTC.

In regard to this clonotype: Being one base from a much bigger clone, this may be a read error. The missing conserved phenylalanine or tryptophan at the end of this CDR3 makes a read error likely. The rearrangement joins TRBV6-1 to TRBJ2-1, with 10 bases matching TRBD2. Germline values: CDR1 MNHNS, CDR2 SASEGT. J gave up 8 bases and V 7 bases, and 11 bases lay outside the gene matches. The CDR3 is 15 amino acids. In DNA, the CDR3 is TGTGCCAGCACCCTCGGGGCTAGCGGGAGTGATGAGCAGTTCGTC. As protein: CASTLGASGSDEQFV.

This clonotype was seen more than once but under ten times. V gene TRBV7-8 combines with J gene TRBJ2-1; D could derive from TRBD1 or TRBD2 (6 bases each). V lost 3 bases and J lost 0, with 9 bases in between. Germline V lookup: CDR1 SGHVS, CDR2 FQNEAQ. The CDR3 is 15 residues long. The CDR3 sequence is CASSLRGASYNEQFF. The CDR3 nucleotides read TGTGCCAGCAGCTTGAGGGGGGCCTCCTACAATGAGCAGTTCTTC.

This clonotype has a count of ten or more. CDR3: CSAGLANTGELFF. The CDR3 region has the DNA TGCAGCGCCGGACTAGCGAACACCGGGGAGCTGTTTTTT. The rearrangement uses TRBV29-1 and TRBJ2-2, with TRBD2 matching over 7 bases. The CDR3 contains 13 residues. Germline CDR1 is SQVTM and CDR2 is ANQGSEA. V shed 7 bases and J 0 bases; nucleotides not matched to a gene: 2.

This chain links TRBV11-2 with TRBJ1-2; D gene ambiguous. The ends were cut back, 6 bases at V and 8 bases at J, with 16 bases in the middle. The germline V gene has CDR1 SGHAT and CDR2 FQNNGV. This CDR3 spans 13 amino acids. CDR3 in amino acids: CASSPERAQGYTF. The CDR3 DNA is TGTGCCAGCAGTCCTGAGAGGGCCCAAGGCTACACCTTC.

This chain uses TRBV6-1 with TRBJ1-5; a weak D match, TRBD2 (6 bases). The DNA end is more similar to TRBJ2-3, so the J call may be wrong. Germline loops: CDR1 MNHNS, CDR2 SASEGT. This CDR3 spans 13 amino acids. CDR3 amino acids: CASKDTSNQPQYF. As DNA, the CDR3 is TGTGCCAGCAAAGACACTAGCAATCAGCCCCAGTATTTT.

This clonotype was counted many times. V and J are TRBV6-1 and TRBJ1-5, with D possibly being TRBD1 (6 bases). The length of the CDR3 is 13 residues. Germline values: CDR1 MNHNS, CDR2 SASEGT. Trimming removed 5 bases from V and 9 bases from J, with 14 bases in between. The CDR3 DNA reads as TGTGCCAGCAGTCCTCAGGGGAGGACGCCCCAGCATTTT. It is translated as CASSPQGRTPQHF.